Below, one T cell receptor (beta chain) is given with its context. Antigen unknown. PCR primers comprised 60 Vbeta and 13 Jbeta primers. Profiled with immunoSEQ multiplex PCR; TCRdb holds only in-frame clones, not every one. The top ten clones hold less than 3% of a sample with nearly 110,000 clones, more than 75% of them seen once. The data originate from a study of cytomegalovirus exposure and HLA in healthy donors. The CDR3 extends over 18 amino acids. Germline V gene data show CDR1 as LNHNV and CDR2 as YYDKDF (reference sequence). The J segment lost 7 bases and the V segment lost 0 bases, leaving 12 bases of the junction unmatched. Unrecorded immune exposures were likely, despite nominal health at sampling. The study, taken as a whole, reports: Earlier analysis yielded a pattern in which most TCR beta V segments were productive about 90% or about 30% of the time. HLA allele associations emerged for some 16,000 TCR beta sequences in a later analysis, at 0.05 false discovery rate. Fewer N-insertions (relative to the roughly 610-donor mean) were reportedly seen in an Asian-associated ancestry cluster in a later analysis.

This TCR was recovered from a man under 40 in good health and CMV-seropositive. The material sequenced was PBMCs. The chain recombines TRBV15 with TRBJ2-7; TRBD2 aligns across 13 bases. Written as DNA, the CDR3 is TGTGCCACCAGCAGAGACACTCTCGAACTAGCGGGGGGGGGAGAGCAGTACTTC. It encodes CATSRDTLELAGGGEQYF. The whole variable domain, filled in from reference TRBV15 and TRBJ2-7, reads DAMVIQNPRYQVTQFGKPVTLSCSQTLNHNVMYWYQQKSSQAPKLLFHYYDKDFNNEADTPDNFQSRRPNTSFCFLDIRSPGLGDTAMYLCATSRDTLELAGGGEQYFGPGTRLTVT.